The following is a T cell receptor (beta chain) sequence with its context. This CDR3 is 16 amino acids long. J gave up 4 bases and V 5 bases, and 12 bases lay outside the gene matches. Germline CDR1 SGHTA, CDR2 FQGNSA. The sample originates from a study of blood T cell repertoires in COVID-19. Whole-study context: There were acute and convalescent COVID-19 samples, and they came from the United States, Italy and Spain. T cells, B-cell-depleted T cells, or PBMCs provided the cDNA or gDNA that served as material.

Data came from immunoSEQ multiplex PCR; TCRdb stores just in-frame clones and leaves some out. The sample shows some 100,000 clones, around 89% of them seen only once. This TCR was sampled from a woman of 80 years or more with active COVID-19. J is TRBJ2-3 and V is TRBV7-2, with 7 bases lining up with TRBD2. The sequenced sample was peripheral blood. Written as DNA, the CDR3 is TGTGCCAGCAGCATTAGGGCTAGCGGCGGAGCAGATACGCAGTATTTT. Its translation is CASSIRASGGADTQYF. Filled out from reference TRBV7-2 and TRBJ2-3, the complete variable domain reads GAGVSQSPSNKVTEKGKDVELRCDPISGHTALYWYRQSLGQGLEFLIYFQGNSAPDKSGLPSDRFSAERTGGSVSTLTIQRTQQEDSAVYLCASSIRASGGADTQYFGPGTRLTVL.